The clone carrying this TCR beta chain has more than one count but fewer than ten. Its target is unknown. The CDR3 length is 17 residues. The germline V gene encodes CDR1 LGHNA and CDR2 YNFKEQ. Trimming removed 2 bases at V and 2 bases at J, with 19 bases between. This sample is drawn from a study of T-cell reconstitution after alpha-beta-depleted transplantation in children. Findings and limits, study-wide: Newly produced T cells mostly provided counts and TCRbeta diversity after one year, as hyperexpanded clones declined. There were reportedly several hundred expanded graft clones from which alpha-beta T cells came about two months after transplant. Recipient T cells and thymic progenitors that survived gave rise to the high TCRbeta diversity observed at day 60 in some patients.

This sample's TCRbeta library carried unique molecular identifier barcodes. TCRdb fed the PCR reads into MiXCR, producing one record per CDR3 protein. This table holds approximately 650,000 distinct CDR3 sequences, around 14% found once. The sequenced sample was PBMCs, obtained before TCRalphabeta/CD19-depleted stem cell transplant. The chain carries TRBV4-2 and TRBJ2-7; tentatively, D is TRBD1 (6 bases). This receptor was obtained from a girl aged 2-15 years with congenital amegakaryocytic thrombocytopenia, due to receive a stem cell transplant. DNA for the CDR3: TGTGCCAGCAGCCAACAAGATCAGGGGCTCATACCCTACGAGCAGTACTTC. Its protein product is CASSQQDQGLIPYEQYF.